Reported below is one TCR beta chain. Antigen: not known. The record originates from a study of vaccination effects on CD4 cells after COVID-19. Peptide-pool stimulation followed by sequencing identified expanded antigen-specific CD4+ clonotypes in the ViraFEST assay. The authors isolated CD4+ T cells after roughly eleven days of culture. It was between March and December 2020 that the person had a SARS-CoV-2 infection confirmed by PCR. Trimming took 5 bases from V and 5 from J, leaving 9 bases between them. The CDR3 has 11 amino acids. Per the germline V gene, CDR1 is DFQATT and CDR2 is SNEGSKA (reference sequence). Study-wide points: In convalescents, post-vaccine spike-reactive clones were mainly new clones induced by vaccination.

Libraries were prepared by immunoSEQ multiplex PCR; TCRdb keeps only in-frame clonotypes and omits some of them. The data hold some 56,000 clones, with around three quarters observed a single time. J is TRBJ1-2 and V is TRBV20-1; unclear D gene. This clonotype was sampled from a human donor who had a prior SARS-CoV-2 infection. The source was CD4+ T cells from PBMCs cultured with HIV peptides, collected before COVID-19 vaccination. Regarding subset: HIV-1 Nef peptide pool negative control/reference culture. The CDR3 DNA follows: TGCAGTGCTTATAAAGGATATGGCTACACCTTC. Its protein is CSAYKGYGYTF.